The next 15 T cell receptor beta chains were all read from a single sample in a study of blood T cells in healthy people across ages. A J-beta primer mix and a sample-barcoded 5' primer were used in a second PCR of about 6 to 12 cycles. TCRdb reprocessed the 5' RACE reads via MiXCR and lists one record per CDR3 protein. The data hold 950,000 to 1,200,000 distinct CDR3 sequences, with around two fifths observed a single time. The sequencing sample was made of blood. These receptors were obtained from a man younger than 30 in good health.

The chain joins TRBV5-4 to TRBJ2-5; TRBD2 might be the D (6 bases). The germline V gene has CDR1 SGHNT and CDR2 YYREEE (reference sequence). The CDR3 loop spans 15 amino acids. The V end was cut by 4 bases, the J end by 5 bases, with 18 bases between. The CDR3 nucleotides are TGTGCCAGCAGCCCTGTTGCGGGGCCGGGGGAGACCCAGTACTTC. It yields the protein CASSPVAGPGETQYF.

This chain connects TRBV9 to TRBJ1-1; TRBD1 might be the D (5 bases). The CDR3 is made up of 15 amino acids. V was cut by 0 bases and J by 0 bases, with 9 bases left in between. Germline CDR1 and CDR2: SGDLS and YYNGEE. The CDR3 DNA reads TGTGCCAGCAGCGTAGTGGACAACGTGAACACTGAAGCTTTCTTT. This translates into CASSVVDNVNTEAFF.

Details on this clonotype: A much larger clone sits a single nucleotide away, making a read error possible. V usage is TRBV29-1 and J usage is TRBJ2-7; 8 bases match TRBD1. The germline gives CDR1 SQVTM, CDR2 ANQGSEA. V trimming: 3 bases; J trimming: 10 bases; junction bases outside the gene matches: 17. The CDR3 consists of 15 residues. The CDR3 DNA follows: TGCAGCGTTGACCTAGTGGACAGGGTCCATTGGGCCCAGTACTTC. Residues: CSVDLVDRVHWAQYF.

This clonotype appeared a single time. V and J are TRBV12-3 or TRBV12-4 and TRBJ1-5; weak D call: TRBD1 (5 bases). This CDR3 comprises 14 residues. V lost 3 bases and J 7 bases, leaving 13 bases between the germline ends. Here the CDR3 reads CASSLGGTTQPQHF. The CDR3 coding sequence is TGTGCCAGCAGTTTGGGGGGAACGACGCAGCCCCAGCATTTT.

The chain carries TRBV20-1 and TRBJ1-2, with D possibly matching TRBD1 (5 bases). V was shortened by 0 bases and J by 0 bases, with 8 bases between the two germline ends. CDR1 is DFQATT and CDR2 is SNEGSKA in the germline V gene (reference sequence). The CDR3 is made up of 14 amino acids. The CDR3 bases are TGCAGTGCTAGAGATGTGACAGCTAACTATGGCTACACCTTC. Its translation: CSARDVTANYGYTF.

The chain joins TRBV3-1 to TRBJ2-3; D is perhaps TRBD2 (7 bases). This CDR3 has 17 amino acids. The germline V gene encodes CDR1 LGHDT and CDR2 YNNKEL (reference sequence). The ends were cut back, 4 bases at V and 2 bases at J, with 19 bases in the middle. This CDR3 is CASSPFRSRGLTDTQYF. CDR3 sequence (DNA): TGTGCCAGCAGCCCCTTTAGGTCGCGGGGGCTCACAGATACGCAGTATTTT.

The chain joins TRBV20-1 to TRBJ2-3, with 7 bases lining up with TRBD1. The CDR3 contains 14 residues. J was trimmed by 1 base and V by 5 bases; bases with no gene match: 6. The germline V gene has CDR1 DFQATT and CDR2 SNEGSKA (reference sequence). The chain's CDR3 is CSASGTEGTDTQYF. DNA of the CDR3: TGCAGTGCTTCCGGGACAGAGGGCACAGATACGCAGTATTTT.

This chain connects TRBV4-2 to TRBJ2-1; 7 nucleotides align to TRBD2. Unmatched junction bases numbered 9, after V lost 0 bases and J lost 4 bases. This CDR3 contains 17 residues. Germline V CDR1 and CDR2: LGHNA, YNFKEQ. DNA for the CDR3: TGTGCCAGCAGCCAAGATGCGTCCAGCGGGGTTTACAATGAGCAGTTCTTC. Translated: CASSQDASSGVYNEQFF.

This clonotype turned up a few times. The CDR3 coding sequence is TGTGCCAGCAGTTACTCGGGGTCCAGACCCTACACAGATACGCAGTATTTT. Translated: CASSYSGSRPYTDTQYF. The chain is built from TRBV6-6 and TRBJ2-3; no clear D. The ends were cut back, 0 bases at V and 2 bases at J, with 15 bases in the middle. Germline V lookup: CDR1 MNHNY, CDR2 SVGAGI (reference sequence). This CDR3 contains 17 residues.

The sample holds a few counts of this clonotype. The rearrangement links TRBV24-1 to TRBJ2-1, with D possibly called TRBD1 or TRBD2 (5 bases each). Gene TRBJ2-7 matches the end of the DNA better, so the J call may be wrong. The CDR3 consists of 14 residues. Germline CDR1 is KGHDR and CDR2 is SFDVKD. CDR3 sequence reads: CATSEGTYYNEQYF. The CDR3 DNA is TGTGCCACCAGTGAGGGGACCTACTACAATGAGCAGTACTTC.

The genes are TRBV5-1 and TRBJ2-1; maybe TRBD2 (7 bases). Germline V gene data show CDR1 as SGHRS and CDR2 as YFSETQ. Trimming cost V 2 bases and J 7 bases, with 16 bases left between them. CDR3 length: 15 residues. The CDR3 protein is CASSFTGGGQNEQFF. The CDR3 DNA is TGCGCCAGCAGCTTTACTGGCGGGGGCCAGAATGAGCAGTTCTTC.

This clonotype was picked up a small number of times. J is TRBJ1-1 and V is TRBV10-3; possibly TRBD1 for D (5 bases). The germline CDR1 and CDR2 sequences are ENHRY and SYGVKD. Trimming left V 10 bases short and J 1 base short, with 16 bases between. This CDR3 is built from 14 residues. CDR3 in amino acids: CATGDELTNTEAFF. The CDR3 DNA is TGTGCCACGGGGGATGAGTTAACGAACACTGAAGCTTTCTTT.

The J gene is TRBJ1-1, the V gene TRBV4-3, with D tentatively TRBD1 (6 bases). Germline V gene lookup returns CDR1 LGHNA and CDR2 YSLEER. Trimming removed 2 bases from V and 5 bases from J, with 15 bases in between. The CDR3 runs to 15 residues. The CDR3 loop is CASSQSGTMRTEAFF. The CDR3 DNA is TGCGCCAGCAGCCAATCCGGGACAATGCGAACTGAAGCTTTCTTT.

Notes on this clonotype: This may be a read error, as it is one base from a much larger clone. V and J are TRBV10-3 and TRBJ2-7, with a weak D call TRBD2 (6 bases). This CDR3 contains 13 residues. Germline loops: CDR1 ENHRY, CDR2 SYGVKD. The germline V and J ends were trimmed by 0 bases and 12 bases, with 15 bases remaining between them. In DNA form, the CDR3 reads TGTGCCATCAGTGAGTCGACGGGAGAGACCCGGTACTTC. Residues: CAISESTGETRYF.

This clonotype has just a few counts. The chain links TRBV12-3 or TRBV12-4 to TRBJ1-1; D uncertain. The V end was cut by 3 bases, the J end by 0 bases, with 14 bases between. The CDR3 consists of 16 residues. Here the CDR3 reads CASSFGSVGMNTEAFF. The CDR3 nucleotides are TGTGCCAGCAGTTTTGGTTCCGTGGGGATGAACACTGAAGCTTTCTTT.